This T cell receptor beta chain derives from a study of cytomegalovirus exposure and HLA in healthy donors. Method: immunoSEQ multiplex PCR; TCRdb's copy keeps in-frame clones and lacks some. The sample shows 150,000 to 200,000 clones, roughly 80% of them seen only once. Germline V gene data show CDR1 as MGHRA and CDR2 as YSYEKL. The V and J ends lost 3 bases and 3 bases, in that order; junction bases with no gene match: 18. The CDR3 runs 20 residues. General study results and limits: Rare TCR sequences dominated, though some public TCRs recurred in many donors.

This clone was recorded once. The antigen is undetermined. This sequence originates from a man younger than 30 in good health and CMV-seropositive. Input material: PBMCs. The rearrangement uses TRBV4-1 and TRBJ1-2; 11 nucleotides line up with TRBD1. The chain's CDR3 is CASSQLRARDRGRGDYGYTF. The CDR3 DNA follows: TGCGCCAGCAGCCAGCTCCGGGCTAGGGACAGGGGGAGAGGTGACTATGGCTACACCTTC.